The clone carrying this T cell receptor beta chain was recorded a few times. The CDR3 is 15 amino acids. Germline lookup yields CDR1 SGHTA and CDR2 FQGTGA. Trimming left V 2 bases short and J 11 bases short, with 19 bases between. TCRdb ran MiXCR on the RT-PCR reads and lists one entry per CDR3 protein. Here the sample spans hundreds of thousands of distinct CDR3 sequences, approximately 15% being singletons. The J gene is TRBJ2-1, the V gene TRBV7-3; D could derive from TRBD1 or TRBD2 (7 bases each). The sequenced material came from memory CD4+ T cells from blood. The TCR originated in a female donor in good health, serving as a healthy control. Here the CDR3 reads CASSLSAGGAGKQFF. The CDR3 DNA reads TGTGCCAGCAGCTTATCGGCAGGGGGGGCCGGGAAGCAGTTCTTC.